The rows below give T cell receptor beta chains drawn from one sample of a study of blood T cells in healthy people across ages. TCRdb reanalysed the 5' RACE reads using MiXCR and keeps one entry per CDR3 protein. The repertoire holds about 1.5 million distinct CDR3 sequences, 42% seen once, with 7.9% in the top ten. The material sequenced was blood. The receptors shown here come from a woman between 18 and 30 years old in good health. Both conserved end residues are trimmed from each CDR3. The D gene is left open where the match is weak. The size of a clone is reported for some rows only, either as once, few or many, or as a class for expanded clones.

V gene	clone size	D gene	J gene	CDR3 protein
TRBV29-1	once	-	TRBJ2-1	GVPDRAGNEQF
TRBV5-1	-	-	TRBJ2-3	ASTAQGGLTDTQY
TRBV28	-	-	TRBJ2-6	ATSPSSGANVLT
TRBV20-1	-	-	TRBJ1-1	SALPGGREAF
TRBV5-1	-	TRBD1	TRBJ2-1	ASSWADRPYNEQF
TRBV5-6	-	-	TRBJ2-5	ASSFKNRLQETQY
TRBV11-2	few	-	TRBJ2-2	ASSLAGATGELF
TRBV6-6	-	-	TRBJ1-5	ASVPAGEGNQPQH
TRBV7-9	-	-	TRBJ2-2	ASSFLPAGELF
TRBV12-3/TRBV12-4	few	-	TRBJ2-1	ASITGVAGEQF
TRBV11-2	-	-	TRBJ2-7	ASSLGTPYSSYEQY
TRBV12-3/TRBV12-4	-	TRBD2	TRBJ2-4	ASSLTGGLRLLAKNIQY
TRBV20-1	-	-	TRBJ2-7	SARVGSTYEQY
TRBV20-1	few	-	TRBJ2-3	SARDRFRDARTDTQY
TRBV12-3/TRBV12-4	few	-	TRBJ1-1	ASTRTGGDTEAF
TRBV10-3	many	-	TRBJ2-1	AISESYNEQF
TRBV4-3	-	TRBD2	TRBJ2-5	ASSQDLASGYQETQY
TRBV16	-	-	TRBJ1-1	ASSQSSLNTEAF